One and the same sample provided the 4 T cell receptor beta chains below, sequenced in a study of siplizumab effects on memory and regulatory T cells. Sequencing was performed with immunoSEQ multiplex PCR; in TCRdb, only in-frame clones are kept and a portion is missing. The sample shows approximately 90,000 clones, over 85% of them seen only once. The specimen was non-Treg CD4+ T cells sorted from blood. These receptors came from a human donor in good health.

With respect to this clone: A single base separates this from a much larger clone, so it may be a read error. The J gene is TRBJ2-1, the V gene TRBV4-1, with D uncertain. CDR3 size: 12 residues. Germline-derived CDR1 and CDR2 are MGHRA and YSYEKL. Trimming stripped 8 bases from V and 3 bases from J, with 8 bases between. The chain's CDR3 is CASGLDYNEQFF. Here the CDR3 DNA reads TGCGCCAGCGGCCTCGACTACAATGAGCAGTTCTTC.

The chain links TRBV11-3 to TRBJ1-4, with D unresolved. This CDR3 is built from 13 residues. Germline CDR1 reads SGHNT; CDR2 reads YENEEA. Between the trimmed V and J ends, which lost 3 bases and 10 bases, there was a span of 12 bases. The CDR3 spells CASSFTPKGKLFF. The CDR3 coding sequence is TGTGCCAGCAGCTTTACCCCGAAAGGAAAACTGTTTTTT.

This clone was detected once. V usage is TRBV30 and J usage is TRBJ1-5; D is perhaps TRBD1 (5 bases). The CDR3 is made up of 13 amino acids. The V end was cut by 1 base, the J end by 4 bases, with 8 bases between. CDR1 GTSNPN and CDR2 SVGIG come from the germline V gene (reference sequence). CDR3 amino acids: CAWSGQGNQPQHF. In DNA form, the CDR3 reads TGTGCCTGGAGTGGTCAGGGAAATCAGCCCCAGCATTTT. Based on the CDR3 plus reference TRBV30 and TRBJ1-5, the full variable domain is SQTIHQWPATLVQPVGSPLSLECTVEGTSNPNLYWYRQAAGRGLQLLFYSVGIGQISSEVPQNLSASRPQDRQFILSSKKLLLSDSGFYLCAWSGQGNQPQHFGDGTRLSIL.

Only one count was recorded for this clone. This sequence joins TRBV19 and TRBJ2-7; D is perhaps TRBD1 (5 bases). The V gene lost 8 bases and the J gene lost 4 bases, with 9 bases spanning the gap. The CDR3 is made up of 11 amino acids. In germline, CDR1 is LNHDA, CDR2 SQIVND (reference sequence). The CDR3 protein is CASRDSYEQYF. CDR3 DNA sequence: TGTGCCAGTCGTGACAGTTACGAGCAGTACTTC.